A selection of T cell receptor beta chains follows, all from one sample in a study of T cell responses to AZD1222 COVID-19 vaccine. Sequenced by immunoSEQ multiplex PCR; TCRdb stores in-frame clones only, minus some. The sample comprises 110,000 or so clones, around 90% of which are singletons, and approximately 3.5% rests with the top ten. The specimen was peripheral blood, collected 28 days after the second AZD1222 dose. These TCRs come from an adult who received the AZD1222 COVID-19 vaccine. Both conserved end residues are part of each CDR3. The D gene is left open where the match is weak. For some rows the clone size is stated as once, few or many, or as a class when expanded; others skip it.

d_call	clone_size	v_call	j_call	cdr3_nt	cdr3_aa
TRBD2	-	TRBV4-3	TRBJ2-7	TGCGCCAGCAGCCAAAGGGCGGGAGCGGGGTACGAGCAGTACTTC	CASSQRAGAGYEQYF
-	-	TRBV12-3/TRBV12-4	TRBJ1-1	TGTGCCAACCTTAGGAGGGCTGAAGCTTTCTTT	CANLRRAEAFF
-	-	TRBV18	TRBJ2-7	TGTGCCAGCTCTCTCTCCGGGCAGGCCTACGAGCAGTACTTC	CASSLSGQAYEQYF
-	-	TRBV30	TRBJ1-2	TGTGCCTGGAGTGTAGGGGACAACTATGGCTACACCTTC	CAWSVGDNYGYTF
TRBD2	once	TRBV29-1	TRBJ2-1	TGCAGCGTCGCCGGGACTAGCGGGCGCCGCCCATTCCACAATGAGCAGTTCTTC	CSVAGTSGRRPFHNEQFF
TRBD1	-	TRBV7-9	TRBJ2-3	TGTGCCAGCAGCTTATCGAGCGGTGGGACAGGGAGGACAGATACGCAGTATTTT	CASSLSSGGTGRTDTQYF
TRBD2	-	TRBV20-1	TRBJ2-4	TGCAGTGCTAGTTCGCACCTAGCGGGAGAAAACATTCAGTACTTC	CSASSHLAGENIQYF
-	-	TRBV11-3	TRBJ1-1	TGTGCCAGCAGCTTAAGGGGTGCTGAAGCTTTCTTT	CASSLRGAEAFF
TRBD1	-	TRBV7-2	TRBJ1-1	TGTGCCAGCAGCTTAGGGCAGGGGGCGAGAACTGAAGCTTTCTTT	CASSLGQGARTEAFF
TRBD2	-	TRBV7-9	TRBJ2-1	TGTGCCAGCAGCTTAGGCAGTCTAGCGGGCTCCTACAATGAGCAGTTCTTC	CASSLGSLAGSYNEQFF
-	once	TRBV15	TRBJ2-7	TGTGCCACCAGCAGAACCTACGAGCAGTACTTC	CATSRTYEQYF
TRBD1	-	TRBV24-1	TRBJ1-2	TGTGCCACCAGTGAACCGGGACAGGGGCCCGCGGACTATGGCTACACCTTC	CATSEPGQGPADYGYTF
-	-	TRBV6-5	TRBJ1-5	TGTGCCAGCAGTTACGGACTGGGGGGCAATCAGCCCCAGCATTTT	CASSYGLGGNQPQHF
TRBD1	-	TRBV29-1	TRBJ2-2	TGCAGCGTGGAATATGCGACAGGGGGCGCGACCGGGGAGCTGTTTTTT	CSVEYATGGATGELFF
TRBD2	-	TRBV29-1	TRBJ2-3	TGCAGCGTTACCAGCGGGGCCGCCACAGATACGCAGTATTTT	CSVTSGAATDTQYF
-	-	TRBV7-9	TRBJ1-5	TGTGCCAGCAGCCCGTCGGGTACAGATCAGCCCCAGCATTTT	CASSPSGTDQPQHF
-	-	TRBV11-2	TRBJ1-4	TGTGCCAGCAGCTTAGGTGCAGGGCCGGCTAATGAAAAACTGTTTTTT	CASSLGAGPANEKLFF
-	-	TRBV11-3	TRBJ2-2	TGTGCCAGCAGCCCGGAGGACTGGAACACCGGGGAGCTGTTTTTT	CASSPEDWNTGELFF
TRBD2	-	TRBV6-1	TRBJ2-4	TGTGCCAGCAGTGAAGGTCCGGGACTAGGGTACTTC	CASSEGPGLGYF
-	-	TRBV15	TRBJ2-5	TGTGCCACCAGCAGAGAGGGTTTACAGGGACGTCAGACCCAGTACTTC	CATSREGLQGRQTQYF
TRBD1	few	TRBV5-6	TRBJ1-6	TGTGCCAGCAGCGGACAGGATGGATCACCCCTCCACTTT	CASSGQDGSPLHF
TRBD1	few	TRBV6-4	TRBJ1-2	TGTGCCAGCAGTCCGACTGCGGGACAGGGTCTTCATGGCTACACCTTC	CASSPTAGQGLHGYTF
TRBD1	-	TRBV7-8	TRBJ2-7	TGTGCCAGCAGCCTCGAACAGGGGGCGATATACGAGCAGTACTTC	CASSLEQGAIYEQYF
-	once	TRBV12-3/TRBV12-4	TRBJ1-2	TGTGCCAGCAGCGACGGGGCTAACTATGGCTACACCTTC	CASSDGANYGYTF